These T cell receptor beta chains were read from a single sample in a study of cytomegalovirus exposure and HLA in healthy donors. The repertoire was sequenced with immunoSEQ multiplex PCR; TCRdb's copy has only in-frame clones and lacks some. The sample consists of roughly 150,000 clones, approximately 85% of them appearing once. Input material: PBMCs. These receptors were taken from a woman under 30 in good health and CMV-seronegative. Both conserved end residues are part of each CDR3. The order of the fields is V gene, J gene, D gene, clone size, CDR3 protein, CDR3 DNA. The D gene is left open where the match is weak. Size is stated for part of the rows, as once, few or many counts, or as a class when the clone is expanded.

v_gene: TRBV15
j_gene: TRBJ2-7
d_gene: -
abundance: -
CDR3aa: CATSRDSPYEQYF
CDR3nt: TGTGCCACCAGCAGAGATTCCCCTTACGAGCAGTACTTC

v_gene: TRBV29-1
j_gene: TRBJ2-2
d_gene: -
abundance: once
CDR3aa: CSAGGWGPGGEGDTGELFF
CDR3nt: TGCAGCGCGGGGGGCTGGGGTCCCGGGGGCGAAGGTGACACCGGGGAGCTGTTTTTT

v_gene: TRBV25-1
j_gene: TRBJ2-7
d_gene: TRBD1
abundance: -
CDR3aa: CASSGAGTAIYGQYF
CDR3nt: TGTGCCAGCAGTGGGGCCGGGACAGCAATATACGGGCAGTACTTC

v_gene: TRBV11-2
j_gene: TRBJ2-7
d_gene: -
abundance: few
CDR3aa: CASSLEGLLSYEQYF
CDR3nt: TGTGCCAGCAGCCTAGAGGGGCTCCTCTCCTACGAGCAGTACTTC

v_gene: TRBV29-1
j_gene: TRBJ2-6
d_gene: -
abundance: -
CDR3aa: CSVAGSGANVLTF
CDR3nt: TGCAGCGTTGCGGGCTCTGGGGCCAACGTCCTGACTTTC

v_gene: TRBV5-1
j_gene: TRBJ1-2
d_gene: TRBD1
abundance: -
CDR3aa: CASRVDGGTDGYTF
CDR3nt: TGCGCCAGCAGGGTTGACGGAGGGACAGATGGCTACACCTTC

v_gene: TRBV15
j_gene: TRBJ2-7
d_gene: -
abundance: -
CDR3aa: CATRPMGQHEQYF
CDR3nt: TGTGCCACCAGGCCCATGGGGCAGCACGAGCAGTACTTC

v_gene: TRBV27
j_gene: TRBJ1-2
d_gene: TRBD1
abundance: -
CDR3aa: CASSRRTGLGGYTF
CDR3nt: TGTGCCAGCAGTCGCCGGACAGGCCTGGGAGGCTACACCTTC

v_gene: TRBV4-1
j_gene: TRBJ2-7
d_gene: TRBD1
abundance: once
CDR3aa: CASSPTGDSYEQYF
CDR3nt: TGCGCCAGCAGCCCGACAGGGGACTCCTACGAGCAGTACTTC

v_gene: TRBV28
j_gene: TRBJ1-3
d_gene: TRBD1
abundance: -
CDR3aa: CASSAPRGLGNTIYF
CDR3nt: TGTGCCAGCAGTGCCCCCAGGGGGCTGGGAAACACCATATATTTT

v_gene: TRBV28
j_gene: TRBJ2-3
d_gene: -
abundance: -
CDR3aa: CASSSSLAITSTDTQYF
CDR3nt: TGTGCCAGCAGCTCCTCGCTAGCGATCACTAGCACAGATACGCAGTATTTT

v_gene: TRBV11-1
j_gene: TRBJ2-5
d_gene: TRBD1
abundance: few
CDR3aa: CASSSTGVWQETQYF
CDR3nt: TGTGCCAGCAGCAGTACAGGGGTTTGGCAAGAGACCCAGTACTTC

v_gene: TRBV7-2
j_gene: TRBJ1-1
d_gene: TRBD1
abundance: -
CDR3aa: CASRGGVEAFF
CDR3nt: TGTGCCAGCCGAGGGGGCGTTGAAGCTTTCTTT

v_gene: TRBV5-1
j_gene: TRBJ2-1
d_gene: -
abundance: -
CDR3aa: CASIRGNEQFF
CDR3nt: TGCGCCAGCATTCGGGGCAATGAGCAGTTCTTC

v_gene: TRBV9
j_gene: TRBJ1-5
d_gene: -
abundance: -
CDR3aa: CASSTGSNQPQHF
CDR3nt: TGTGCCAGTTCGACGGGGAGCAATCAGCCCCAGCATTTT

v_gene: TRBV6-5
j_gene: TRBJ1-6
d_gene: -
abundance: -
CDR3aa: CASSYSWQSNPLHF
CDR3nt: TGTGCCAGCAGTTACTCGTGGCAGTCGAATCCCCTCCACTTT

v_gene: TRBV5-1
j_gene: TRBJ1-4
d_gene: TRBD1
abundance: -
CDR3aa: CASTLVPQGNEKLFF
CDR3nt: TGCGCCAGCACCCTCGTCCCACAGGGGAATGAAAAACTGTTTTTT

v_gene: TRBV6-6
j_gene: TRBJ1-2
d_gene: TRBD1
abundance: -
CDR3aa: CASSGGQGADGYTF
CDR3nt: TGTGCCAGCAGTGGTGGACAGGGGGCTGATGGCTACACCTTC

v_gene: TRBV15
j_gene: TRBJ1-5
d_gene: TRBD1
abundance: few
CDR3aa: CATSRATGGGQPQHF
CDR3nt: TGTGCCACCAGCAGAGCGACAGGGGGCGGTCAGCCCCAGCATTTT

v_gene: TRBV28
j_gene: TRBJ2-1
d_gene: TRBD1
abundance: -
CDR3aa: CASNSRQGVGNEQFF
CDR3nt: TGTGCCAGCAATTCAAGACAGGGGGTGGGGAATGAGCAGTTCTTC

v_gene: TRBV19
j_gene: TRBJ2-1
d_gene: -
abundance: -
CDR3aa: CASSPPGGSYNEQFF
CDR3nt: TGTGCCAGTAGCCCCCCCGGGGGCTCCTACAATGAGCAGTTCTTC

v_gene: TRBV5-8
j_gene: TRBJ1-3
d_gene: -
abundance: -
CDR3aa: CASSLVVGNTIYF
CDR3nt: TGTGCCAGCAGCTTGGTAGTCGGAAACACCATATATTTT

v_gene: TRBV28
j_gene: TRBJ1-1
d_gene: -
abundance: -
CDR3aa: CASSGFRPPGTEAFF
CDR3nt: TGTGCCAGCAGCGGATTTCGCCCTCCGGGCACTGAAGCTTTCTTT

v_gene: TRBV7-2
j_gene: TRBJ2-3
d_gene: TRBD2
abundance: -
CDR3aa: CATSLAGGLDTQYF
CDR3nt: TGTGCCACCTCACTAGCGGGGGGGCTAGATACGCAGTATTTT

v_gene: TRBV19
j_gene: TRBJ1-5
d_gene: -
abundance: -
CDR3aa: CASSISSPSWGEQPQHF
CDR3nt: TGTGCCAGTAGTATCTCCTCTCCTTCCTGGGGGGAGCAGCCCCAGCATTTT

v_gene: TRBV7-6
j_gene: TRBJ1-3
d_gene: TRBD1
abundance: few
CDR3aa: CASSLVSGGSSGNTIYF
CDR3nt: TGTGCCAGCAGCTTAGTTTCAGGGGGGAGCTCTGGAAACACCATATATTTT

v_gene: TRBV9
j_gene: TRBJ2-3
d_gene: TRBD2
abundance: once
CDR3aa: CASSGERGTSTDTQYF
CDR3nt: TGTGCCAGCAGCGGGGAGCGGGGGACTAGCACAGATACGCAGTATTTT

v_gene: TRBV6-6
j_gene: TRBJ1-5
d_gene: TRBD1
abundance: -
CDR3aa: CASRGPWTGHDQPQHF
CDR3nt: TGTGCCAGCAGGGGACCTTGGACAGGTCACGATCAGCCCCAGCATTTT

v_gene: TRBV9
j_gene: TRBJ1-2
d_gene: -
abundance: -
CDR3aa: CASSLTEYGYTF
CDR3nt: TGTGCCAGCAGCCTGACAGAATATGGCTACACCTTC

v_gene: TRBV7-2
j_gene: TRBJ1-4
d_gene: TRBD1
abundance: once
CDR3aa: CASSLGGQGLFF
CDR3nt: TGTGCCAGCAGCTTAGGTGGACAGGGACTGTTTTTT

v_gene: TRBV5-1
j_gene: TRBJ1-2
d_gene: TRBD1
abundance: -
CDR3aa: CASSLTGTGGYGYTF
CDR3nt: TGCGCCAGCAGCCTCACCGGGACAGGGGGCTATGGCTACACCTTC

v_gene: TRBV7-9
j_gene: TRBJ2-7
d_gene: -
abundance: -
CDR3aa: CASSAIPTGEQYF
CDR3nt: TGTGCCAGCAGCGCTATTCCAACTGGCGAGCAGTACTTC

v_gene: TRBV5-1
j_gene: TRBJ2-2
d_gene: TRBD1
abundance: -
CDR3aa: CASRTGTGGEPGELFF
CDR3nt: TGCGCCAGCCGAACCGGGACAGGGGGTGAACCCGGGGAGCTGTTTTTT

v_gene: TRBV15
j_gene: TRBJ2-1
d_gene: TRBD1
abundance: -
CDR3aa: CATSSPTGGLDNEQFF
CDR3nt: TGTGCCACCAGCAGCCCTACAGGGGGCTTAGACAATGAGCAGTTCTTC

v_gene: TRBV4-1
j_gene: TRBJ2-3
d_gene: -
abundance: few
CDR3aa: CASSQLGGGRSTDTQYF
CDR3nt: TGCGCCAGCAGCCAGCTGGGGGGGGGCCGCAGCACAGATACGCAGTATTTT

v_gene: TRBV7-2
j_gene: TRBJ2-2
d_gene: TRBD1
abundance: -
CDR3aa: CASSMDRTNTGELFF
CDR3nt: TGTGCCAGCAGCATGGACAGGACGAACACCGGGGAGCTGTTTTTT

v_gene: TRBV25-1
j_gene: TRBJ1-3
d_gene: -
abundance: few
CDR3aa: CASSARGISGNTIYF
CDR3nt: TGTGCCAGCAGTGCCCGGGGGATCTCTGGAAACACCATATATTTT

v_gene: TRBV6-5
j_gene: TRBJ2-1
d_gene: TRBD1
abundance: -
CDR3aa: CASSYYDRENEQFF
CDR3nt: TGTGCCAGCAGTTACTACGACAGGGAGAATGAGCAGTTCTTC

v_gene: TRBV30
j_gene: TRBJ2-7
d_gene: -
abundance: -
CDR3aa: CAWNRGVLEGREQYF
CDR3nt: TGTGCCTGGAACAGGGGAGTTTTGGAGGGTCGCGAGCAGTACTTC

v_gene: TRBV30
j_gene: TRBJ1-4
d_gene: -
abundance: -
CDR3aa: CAWGGDGNEKLFF
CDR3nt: TGTGCCTGGGGAGGGGACGGCAATGAAAAACTGTTTTTT

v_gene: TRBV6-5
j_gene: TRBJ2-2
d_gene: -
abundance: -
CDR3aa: CASTRPNTGELFF
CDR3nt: TGTGCCAGCACTAGACCAAACACCGGGGAGCTGTTTTTT

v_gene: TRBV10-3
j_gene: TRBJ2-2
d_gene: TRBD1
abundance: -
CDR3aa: CAISRIQGETGELFF
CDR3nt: TGTGCCATCAGCCGCATACAGGGGGAGACCGGGGAGCTGTTTTTT

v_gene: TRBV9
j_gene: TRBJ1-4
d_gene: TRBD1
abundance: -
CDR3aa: CASSVGTGDYEKLFF
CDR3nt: TGTGCCAGCAGCGTAGGGACAGGGGATTATGAAAAACTGTTTTTT

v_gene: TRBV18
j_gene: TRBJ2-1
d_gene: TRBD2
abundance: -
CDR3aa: CASSPPIVAGVYNEQFF
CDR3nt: TGTGCCAGCTCACCACCGATAGTTGCGGGGGTGTACAATGAGCAGTTCTTC

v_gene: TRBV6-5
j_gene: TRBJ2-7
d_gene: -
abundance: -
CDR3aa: CASSYSLPSYEQYF
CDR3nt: TGTGCCAGCAGTTACTCCCTTCCCTCGTACGAGCAGTACTTC

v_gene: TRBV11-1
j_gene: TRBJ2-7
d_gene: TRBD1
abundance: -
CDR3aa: CASSLGPGQTYEQYF
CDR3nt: TGTGCCAGCAGCTTAGGTCCGGGACAGACCTACGAGCAGTACTTC

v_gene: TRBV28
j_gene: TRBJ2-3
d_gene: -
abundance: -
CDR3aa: CASSSPGGDTQYF
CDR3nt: TGTGCCAGCAGTTCGCCAGGTGGAGATACGCAGTATTTT

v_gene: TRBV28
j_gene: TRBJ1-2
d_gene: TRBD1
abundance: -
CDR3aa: CASSMGQGAFSTTF
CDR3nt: TGTGCCAGCAGTATGGGACAGGGGGCGTTTTCGACCACCTTC

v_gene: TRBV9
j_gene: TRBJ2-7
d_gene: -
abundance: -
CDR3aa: CASSVDLSSQEPYEQYF
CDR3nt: TGTGCCAGCAGCGTAGATTTGTCATCACAGGAACCCTACGAGCAGTACTTC

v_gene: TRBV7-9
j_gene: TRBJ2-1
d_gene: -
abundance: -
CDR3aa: CASSLGAGEQFF
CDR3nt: TGTGCCAGCAGCTTAGGGGCGGGTGAGCAGTTCTTC

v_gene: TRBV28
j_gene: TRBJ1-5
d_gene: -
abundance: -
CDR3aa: CASSLEGYQPQHF
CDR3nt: TGTGCCAGCAGTTTAGAGGGATATCAGCCCCAGCATTTT

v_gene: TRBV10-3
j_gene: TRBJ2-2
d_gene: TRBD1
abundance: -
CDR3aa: CANDYGTGAPNTGELFF
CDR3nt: TGTGCCAACGATTATGGGACAGGGGCTCCGAACACCGGGGAGCTGTTTTTT

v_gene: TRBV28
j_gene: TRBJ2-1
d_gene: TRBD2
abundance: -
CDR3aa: CASSLSGGGTYNEQFF
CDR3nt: TGTGCCAGCAGTTTATCGGGCGGGGGGACCTACAATGAGCAGTTCTTC

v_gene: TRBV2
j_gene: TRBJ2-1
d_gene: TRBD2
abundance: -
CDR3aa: CASGLLAGDSAYNEQFF
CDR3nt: TGTGCCAGCGGTTTACTAGCGGGGGACTCCGCCTACAATGAGCAGTTCTTC

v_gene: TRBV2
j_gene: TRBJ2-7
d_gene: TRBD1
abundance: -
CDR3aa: CASSGRTGAYEQYF
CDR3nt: TGTGCCAGCAGCGGCCGGACAGGGGCCTACGAGCAGTACTTC

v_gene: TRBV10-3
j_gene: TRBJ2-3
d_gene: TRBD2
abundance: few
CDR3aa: CAISGAGSTDTQYF
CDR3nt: TGTGCCATCAGTGGAGCGGGGAGCACAGATACGCAGTATTTT